A single T cell receptor (beta chain) is shown here with its context. This record comes from a study of cytomegalovirus exposure and HLA in healthy donors. PCR was performed using 60 Vbeta and 13 Jbeta primers. Clones were sequenced by immunoSEQ multiplex PCR, and TCRdb holds only the in-frame ones, with some missing. The table includes roughly 130,000 clones, approximately 85% detected once. The CDR3 contains 14 residues. With 5 bases removed from V and 4 bases from J, the gap between germline ends came to 12 bases. Per the germline V gene, CDR1 is SGHTA and CDR2 is FQGNSA. This TCR came from a boy between 10 and 17 years old in good health and CMV-seronegative. Sequencing was carried out using PBMCs. The V and J genes are TRBV7-2 and TRBJ1-5; D is possibly TRBD1 (6 bases). CDR3 in DNA: TGTGCCAGCAGCCAGAGCCAGGGGAATCAGCCCCAGCATTTT. It codes for CASSQSQGNQPQHF.